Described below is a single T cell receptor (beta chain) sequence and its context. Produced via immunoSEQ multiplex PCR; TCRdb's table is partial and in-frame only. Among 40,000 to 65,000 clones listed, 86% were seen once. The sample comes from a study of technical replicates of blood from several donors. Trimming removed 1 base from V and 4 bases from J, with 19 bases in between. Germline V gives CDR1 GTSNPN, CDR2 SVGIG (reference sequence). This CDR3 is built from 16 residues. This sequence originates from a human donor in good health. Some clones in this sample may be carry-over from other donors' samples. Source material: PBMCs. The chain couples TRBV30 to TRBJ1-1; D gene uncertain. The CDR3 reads CAWSGAPPGKGTEAFF. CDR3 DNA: TGTGCCTGGAGTGGCGCCCCTCCGGGGAAGGGCACTGAAGCTTTCTTT.